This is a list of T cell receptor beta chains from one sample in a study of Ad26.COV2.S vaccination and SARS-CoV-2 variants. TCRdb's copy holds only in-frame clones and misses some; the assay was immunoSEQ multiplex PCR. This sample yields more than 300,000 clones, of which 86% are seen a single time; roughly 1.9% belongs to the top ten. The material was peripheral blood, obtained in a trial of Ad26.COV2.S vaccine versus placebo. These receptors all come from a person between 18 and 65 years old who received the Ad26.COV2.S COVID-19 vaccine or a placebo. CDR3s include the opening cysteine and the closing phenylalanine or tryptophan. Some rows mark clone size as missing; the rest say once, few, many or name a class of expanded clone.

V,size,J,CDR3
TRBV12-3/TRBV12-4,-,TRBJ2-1,CASKLANNEQFF
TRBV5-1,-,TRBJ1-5,CASSLGELGQPQHF
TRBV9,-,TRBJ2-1,CASSVVDSSYNEQFF
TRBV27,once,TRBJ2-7,CASSHLWGGSSYEQYF
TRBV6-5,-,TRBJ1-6,CASSLGGNNSPLHF
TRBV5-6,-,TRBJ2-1,CASSLGQGVGPLIGNEQFF
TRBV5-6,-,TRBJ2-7,CASSTGGGGWYEQYF
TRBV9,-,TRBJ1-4,CASSVGTAINEKLFF
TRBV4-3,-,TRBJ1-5,CASSQDTQSNQPQHF
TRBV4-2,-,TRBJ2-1,CASSQIGGSDEQFF
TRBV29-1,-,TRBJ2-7,CSVGTAAEQYF
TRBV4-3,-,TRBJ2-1,CASSQGTTAHNEQFF
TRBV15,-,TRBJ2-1,CATSRRGGSNEQFF
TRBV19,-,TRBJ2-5,CASSILGGQETQYF